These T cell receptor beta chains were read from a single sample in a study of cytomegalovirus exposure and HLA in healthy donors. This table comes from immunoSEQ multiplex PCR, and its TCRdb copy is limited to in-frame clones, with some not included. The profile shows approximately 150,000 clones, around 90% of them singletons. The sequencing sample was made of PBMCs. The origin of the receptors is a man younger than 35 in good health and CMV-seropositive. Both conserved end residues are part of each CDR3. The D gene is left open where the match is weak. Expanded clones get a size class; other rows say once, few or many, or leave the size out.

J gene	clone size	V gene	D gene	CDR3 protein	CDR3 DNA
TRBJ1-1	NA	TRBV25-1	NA	CASKRQGNTEAFF	TGTGCCAGCAAACGTCAGGGGAACACTGAAGCTTTCTTT
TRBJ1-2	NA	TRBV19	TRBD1	CASVPGQGPNYGYTF	TGTGCCAGTGTTCCGGGACAGGGCCCTAACTATGGCTACACCTTC
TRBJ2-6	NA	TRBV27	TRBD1	CASSEQGAEGANVLTF	TGTGCCAGCAGTGAGCAGGGGGCGGAGGGGGCCAACGTCCTGACTTTC
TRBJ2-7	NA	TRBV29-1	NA	CSVEVSDRPYEQYF	TGCAGCGTTGAAGTAAGCGACAGACCCTACGAGCAGTACTTC
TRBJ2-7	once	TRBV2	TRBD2	CASRQTSVTYEQYF	TGTGCCAGCAGACAAACTAGCGTAACCTACGAGCAGTACTTC
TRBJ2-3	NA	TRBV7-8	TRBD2	CASSLATSGPSTDTQYF	TGTGCCAGCAGCTTAGCCACTAGCGGGCCTAGCACAGATACGCAGTATTTT
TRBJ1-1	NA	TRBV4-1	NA	CASSLLGGNTEAFF	TGCGCCAGCAGCCTCCTAGGGGGGAACACTGAAGCTTTCTTT
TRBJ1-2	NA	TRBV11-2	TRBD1	CASSLDMGSGQGDDYGYTF	TGTGCCAGCAGCTTAGATATGGGTTCGGGACAGGGGGATGACTATGGCTACACCTTC
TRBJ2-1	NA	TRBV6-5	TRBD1	CASSPDRSSYNEQFF	TGTGCCAGCAGCCCGGACAGGAGCTCCTACAATGAGCAGTTCTTC
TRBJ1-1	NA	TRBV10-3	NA	CAISDRGKNTEAFF	TGTGCCATCAGTGATCGGGGGAAGAACACTGAAGCTTTCTTT
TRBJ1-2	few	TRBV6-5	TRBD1	CASSLGQGGYTF	TGTGCCAGCAGTCTCGGACAGGGGGGCTACACCTTC
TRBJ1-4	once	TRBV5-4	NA	CASSSSSFGEKLFF	TGTGCCAGCAGCTCCTCTTCTTTCGGTGAAAAACTGTTTTTT
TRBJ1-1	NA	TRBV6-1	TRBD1	CASSERGQGRAFF	TGTGCCAGCAGTGAAAGGGGACAGGGCCGAGCTTTCTTT